The sequence of this T cell receptor (beta chain) was determined in a study of blood T cell repertoires in COVID-19. Study-level background: COVID-19 samples from acute and convalescent phases originated in the United States, Italy and Spain. PBMCs, B-cell-depleted T cells, or T cells provided the cDNA or gDNA that made up the material.

In the source study's methods: Amplified reference gene primers provided the basis for estimating nucleated cell counts. The assay was immunoSEQ multiplex PCR, and TCRdb's table has in-frame clones only and misses some. V and J calls plus clone size are reproduced from that table; the DNA served to infer D and trimming. The sample carries hundreds of thousands of clones, roughly nine tenths recorded once. Losses at the gene ends were 5 bases for V and 6 bases for J; bases not matched to a gene: 8. CDR1 and CDR2 (germline): LNHNV, YYDKDF (reference sequence). This CDR3 region has 15 residues. This clone was counted only a few times.

This TCR was sampled from a woman younger than 35 who had recovered from COVID-19. The genes are TRBV15 and TRBJ2-7; TRBD2 agrees at 12 bases. The sample comprised peripheral blood. The CDR3 DNA is TGTGCCACCAGCGGGACTCTAGCGGGAGGGTTCGAGCAGTACTTC. It specifies CATSGTLAGGFEQYF.